The clone carrying this T cell receptor (beta chain) has a single count. Its antigen is not identified. The record originates from a study of T cells in Graves' hyperthyroidism and ophthalmopathy. Study findings and constraints: Ophthalmopathy got predicted by the model a median roughly six months before its onset.

The junction had 11 bases not matched to a gene; V was cut back by 4 bases and J by 6 bases. CDR1 is SGHDN, CDR2 FVKESK, per germline. This CDR3 is 15 amino acids long. The hyperthyroidism was newly diagnosed and had lasted under 2 months; the patients were aged 18 to 65. RNA transcripts provided the source from which TCR beta CDR3 regions were amplified. Using the HTBI primer set, a first-round RT-PCR was run on the TCR CDR3. Each CDR3 protein gets one entry after TCRdb re-called the multiplex PCR reads with MiXCR. The sample records about 200,000 distinct CDR3 sequences, about a sixth being singletons.

The sequence derives from a woman in her forties or fifties with Graves' hyperthyroidism. The chain employs TRBV14 and TRBJ1-1; 7 nucleotides line up with TRBD1. Input material: blood. CDR3 bases: TGTGCCAGCAGCCCTGGGCCAGGGGGTTCGGCTGAAGCTTTCTTT. Translated: CASSPGPGGSAEAFF.